The source of this T cell receptor beta chain is a study of response to subunit inactivated influenza vaccine. This clonotype was counted only a few times. Trimming took 1 base from V and 5 from J; bases not matched to a gene: 5. Germline CDR1 and CDR2: SEHNR and FQNEAQ (reference sequence). CDR3 length: 15 amino acids. A single record per CDR3 protein comes from TCRdb applying MiXCR to the RT-PCR reads. The data show approximately 200,000 distinct CDR3 sequences, around an eighth seen once. This specimen was CD8+ T cells sorted from PBMCs, taken more than 4 days after vaccination. V usage is TRBV7-9 and J usage is TRBJ2-7, with 10 bases lining up with TRBD2. This receptor was taken from a man in his fifties who received an inactivated influenza vaccine. The DNA of the CDR3 is TGTGCCAGCAGCTTAGTCCTAGCGGGAGCTAACGAGCAGTACTTC. Amino acid sequence: CASSLVLAGANEQYF.